These 3 T cell receptor beta chains share one sample of origin, sequenced in a study of patients with pleural tuberculosis. Using its own MiXCR run on the reads, TCRdb lists one record per CDR3 protein. The data show about 30,000 distinct CDR3 sequences, 15% to 20% seen once. Sequencing used peripheral blood. The receptors were gathered from a human donor with pleural tuberculosis.

This clonotype was recorded at least ten times. The rearrangement joins TRBV27 to TRBJ1-6; 11 bases are shared with TRBD1. The CDR3 extends over 15 amino acids. Germline V CDR1 and CDR2: MNHEY, SMNVEV (reference sequence). V lost 5 bases to trimming and J lost 8 bases; unmatched junction nucleotides: 5. The CDR3 DNA is TGTGCCAGCAGTCGATGGACAGGGGGCTATTCACCCCTCCACTTT. Encoded protein: CASSRWTGGYSPLHF.

This clonotype was picked up many times. This rearrangement joins TRBV15 to TRBJ2-2; no definite D call. The CDR3 is 15 residues long. V was clipped by 0 bases and J by 0 bases, with 5 bases between them. Germline CDR1 LNHNV, CDR2 YYDKDF (reference sequence). CDR3 region: CATSRDLTNTGELFF. CDR3 in DNA: TGTGCCACCAGCAGAGATCTGACGAACACCGGGGAGCTGTTTTTT.

This clonotype was picked up many times. V is TRBV3-1 and J is TRBJ2-5; possible D gene TRBD2, 5 bases. Germline V gene lookup returns CDR1 LGHDT and CDR2 YNNKEL (reference sequence). CDR3 length: 12 residues. V was pared by 6 bases and J by 3 bases, with 8 bases between. In DNA form, the CDR3 reads TGTGCCAGCAGTCGGGGAGAAGAGACCCAGTACTTC. This encodes CASSRGEETQYF.